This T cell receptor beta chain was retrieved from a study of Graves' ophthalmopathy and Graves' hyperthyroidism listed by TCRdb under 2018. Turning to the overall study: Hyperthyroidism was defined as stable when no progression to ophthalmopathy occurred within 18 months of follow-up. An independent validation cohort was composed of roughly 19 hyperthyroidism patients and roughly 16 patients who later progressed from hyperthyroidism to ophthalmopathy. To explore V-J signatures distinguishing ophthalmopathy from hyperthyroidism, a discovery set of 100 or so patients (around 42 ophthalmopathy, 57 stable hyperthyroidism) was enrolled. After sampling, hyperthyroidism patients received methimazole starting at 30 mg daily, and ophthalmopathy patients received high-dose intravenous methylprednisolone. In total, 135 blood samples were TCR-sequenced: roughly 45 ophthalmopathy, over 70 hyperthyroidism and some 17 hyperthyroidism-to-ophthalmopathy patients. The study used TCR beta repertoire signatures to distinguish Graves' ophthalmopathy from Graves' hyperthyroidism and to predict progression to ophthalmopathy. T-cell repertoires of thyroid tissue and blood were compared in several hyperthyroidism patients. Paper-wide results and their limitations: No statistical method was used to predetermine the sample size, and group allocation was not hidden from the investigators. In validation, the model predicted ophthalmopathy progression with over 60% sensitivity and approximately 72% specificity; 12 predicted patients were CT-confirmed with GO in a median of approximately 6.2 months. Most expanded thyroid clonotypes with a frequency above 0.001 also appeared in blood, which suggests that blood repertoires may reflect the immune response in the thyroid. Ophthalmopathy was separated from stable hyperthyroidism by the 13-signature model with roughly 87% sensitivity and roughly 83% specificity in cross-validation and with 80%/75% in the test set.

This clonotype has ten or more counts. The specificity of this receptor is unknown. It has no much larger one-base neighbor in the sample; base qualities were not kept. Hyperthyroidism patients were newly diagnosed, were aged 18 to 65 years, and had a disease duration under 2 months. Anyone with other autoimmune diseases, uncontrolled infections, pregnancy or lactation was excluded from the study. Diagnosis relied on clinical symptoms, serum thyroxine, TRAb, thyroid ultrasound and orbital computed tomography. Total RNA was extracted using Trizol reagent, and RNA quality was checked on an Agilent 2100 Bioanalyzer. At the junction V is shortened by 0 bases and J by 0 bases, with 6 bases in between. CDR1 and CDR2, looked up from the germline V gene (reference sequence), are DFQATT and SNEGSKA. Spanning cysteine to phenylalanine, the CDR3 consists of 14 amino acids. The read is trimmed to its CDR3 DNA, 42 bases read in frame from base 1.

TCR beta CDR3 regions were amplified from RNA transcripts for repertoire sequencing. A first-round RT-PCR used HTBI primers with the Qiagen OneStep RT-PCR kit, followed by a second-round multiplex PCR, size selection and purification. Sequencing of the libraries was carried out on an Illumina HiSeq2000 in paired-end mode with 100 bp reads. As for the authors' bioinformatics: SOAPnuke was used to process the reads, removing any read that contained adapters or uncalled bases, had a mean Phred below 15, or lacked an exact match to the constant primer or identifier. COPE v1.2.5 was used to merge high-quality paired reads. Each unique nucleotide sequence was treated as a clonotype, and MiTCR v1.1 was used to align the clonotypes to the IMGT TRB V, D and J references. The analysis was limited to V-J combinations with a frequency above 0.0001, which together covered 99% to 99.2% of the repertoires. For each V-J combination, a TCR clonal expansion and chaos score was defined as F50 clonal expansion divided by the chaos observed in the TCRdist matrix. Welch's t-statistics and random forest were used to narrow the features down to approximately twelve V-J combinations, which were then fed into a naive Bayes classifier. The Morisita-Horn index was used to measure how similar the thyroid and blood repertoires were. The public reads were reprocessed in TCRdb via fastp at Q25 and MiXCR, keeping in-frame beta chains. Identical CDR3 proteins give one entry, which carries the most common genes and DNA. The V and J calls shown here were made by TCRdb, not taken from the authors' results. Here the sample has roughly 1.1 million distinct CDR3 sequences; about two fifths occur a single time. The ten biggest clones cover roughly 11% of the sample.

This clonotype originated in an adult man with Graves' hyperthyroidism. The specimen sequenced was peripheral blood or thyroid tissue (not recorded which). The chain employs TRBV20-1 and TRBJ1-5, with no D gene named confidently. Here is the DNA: TGCAGTGCTAGAGAGTCTTATAGCAATCAGCCCCAGCATTTT. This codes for CSARESYSNQPQHF.